Sequencing of this TCR beta chain was carried out in a study of blood T cell repertoires in COVID-19. As for the study in general: The cDNA or gDNA used as material had been derived from T cells, B-cell-depleted T cells, or PBMCs.

As originally analysed: Estimation of nucleated cell counts relied on the amplification of reference gene primers. Profiled with immunoSEQ multiplex PCR; TCRdb holds only in-frame clones, not every one. V and J calls and clone size follow that table, whereas D and trimming were derived from the DNA. The data contain about 280,000 clones, approximately 91% of them singletons. There are 17 residues in the CDR3. Trimming removed 0 bases from V and 3 bases from J, with 15 bases in between. Germline V CDR1 and CDR2: LGHNT, FRNRAP. The chain employs TRBV12-5 and TRBJ1-5, with TRBD1 as a possible D gene (6 bases). The specimen sequenced was peripheral blood. This TCR was sampled from a man aged 18-30 years with active or convalescent COVID-19. The chain's CDR3 is CASGLVVGGDTNQPQHF. CDR3 nucleotides: TGTGCTAGTGGTTTGGTAGTGGGAGGGGACACCAATCAGCCCCAGCATTTT. The full variable domain, its missing parts supplied by reference TRBV12-5 and TRBJ1-5, is DARVTQTPRHKVTEMGQEVTMRCQPILGHNTVFWYRQTMMQGLELLAYFRNRAPLDDSGMPKDRFSAEMPDATLATLKIQPSEPRDSAVYFCASGLVVGGDTNQPQHFGDGTRLSIL.